What follows is one TCR beta chain and its context. The data derive from a study of cytomegalovirus exposure and HLA in healthy donors. The PCR used 60 Vbeta and 13 Jbeta primers. Measured with immunoSEQ multiplex PCR; TCRdb has only the in-frame clones, and not every one. The data hold about 170,000 clones, with 80% to 85% observed a single time. This sequence was found in a boy under 10 years old in good health and CMV-seronegative. Input material: PBMCs.

Here the CDR3 DNA reads TGCGCCAGCAGCATGACGGGACAGGGACAGAGTGGCTACACCTTC. This sequence encodes CASSMTGQGQSGYTF. The rearrangement links TRBV5-1 to TRBJ1-2; 9 bases match TRBD1. The junction had 11 bases not matched to a gene; V was cut back by 4 bases and J by 7 bases. From germline, CDR1 is SGHRS and CDR2 YFSETQ. CDR3 length: 15 amino acids.